The 2 T cell receptor beta chains below come from one sample, sequenced in a study of a mutant IDH1 vaccine in newly diagnosed glioma. Clones were read by immunoSEQ multiplex PCR, and TCRdb kept only the in-frame ones, dropping some. The table includes roughly 30,000 clones, more than 75% detected once. Indicated time point: week 35, safety follow-up. Each dose delivered 300 ug of mutant IDH1 20-mer peptide subcutaneously with imiquimod. These TCRs' antigens remain unknown. Sample: PBMCs, taken from a glioma patient whose treatment included an IDH1 peptide vaccine. Receptors were obtained from a woman aged 40 to 50 with glioma.

This chain connects TRBV10-2 to TRBJ1-1, with D possibly TRBD1 on 6 matching bases. V gave up 6 bases and J gave up 6 bases, with 14 bases separating them. This CDR3 spans 13 amino acids. Germline-derived CDR1 and CDR2 are WSHSY and SAAADI. Here the CDR3 DNA reads TGCGCCAGCAGCGTCACAGGGCTGCCTGAAGCTTTCTTT. Translation gives CASSVTGLPEAFF.

This chain connects TRBV7-9 to TRBJ1-1; D is ambiguous. Germline V gene lookup returns CDR1 SEHNR and CDR2 FQNEAQ (reference sequence). The CDR3 is made up of 14 amino acids. Deletions cut 2 bases from V and 1 base from J, with 8 bases between. The CDR3 protein is CASSLFGSNTEAFF. The CDR3 nucleotides are TGTGCCAGCAGCTTATTCGGATCGAACACTGAAGCTTTCTTT.